This T cell receptor beta chain was recorded in a study of OX40 agonist ivuxolimab in advanced cancers. V was cut by 2 bases and J by 4 bases, with 10 bases left in between. This CDR3 is 14 amino acids long. Germline V lookup: CDR1 MDHEN, CDR2 SYDVKM. The assay was immunoSEQ multiplex PCR, and TCRdb's table has in-frame clones only and misses some. The table lists tens of thousands of clones, over 75% of them singletons, with around 0.95% in the top ten. This specimen consisted of CD4+ or CD8+ T cells sorted from blood, obtained in a trial of the OX40 agonist ivuxolimab. This TCR was recovered from an adult with an advanced solid tumor such as melanoma, head and neck, liver or kidney cancer. The chain carries TRBV28 and TRBJ2-3; D gene unclear. The CDR3 DNA is TGTGCCAGCAGTTTACCTCCCCTTTCAGATACGCAGTATTTT. Its translation is CASSLPPLSDTQYF.